The 27 T cell receptor beta chains listed next were all sequenced from one sample in a study of TIL therapy for anti-PD-1-resistant metastatic lung cancer. The immunoSEQ assay was v3. Profiling relied on immunoSEQ multiplex PCR, and the TCRdb table lists in-frame clones only, not all of them. The sample lists fewer than 40,000 clones, around two thirds occurring once. Time point: pre-treatment sample, taken before nivolumab and TIL therapy. The sample in question was blood, obtained at baseline. The source of these receptors is a woman aged 30-85 years with non-small cell lung cancer.

The chain carries TRBV29-1 and TRBJ2-4; TRBD2 agrees at 7 bases. The CDR3 loop spans 15 amino acids. J was trimmed by 7 bases and V by 1 base; bases with no gene match: 10. Germline lookup yields CDR1 SQVTM and CDR2 ANQGSEA. The CDR3 loop is CSVEAPAGSRNIQYF. DNA for the CDR3: TGCAGCGTTGAAGCCCCAGCGGGATCGAGGAACATTCAGTACTTC.

The chain combines TRBV6-6 with TRBJ1-1; D is unresolved. Trimming pared 2 bases from V and 8 bases from J, leaving 9 bases between. Germline V gene sequence: CDR1 MNHNY, CDR2 SVGAGI (reference sequence). The CDR3 is made up of 12 amino acids. As DNA, the CDR3 is TGTGCCAGCAGTTACCTTTCAGGAGAAGCTTTCTTT. It specifies CASSYLSGEAFF.

This clone was picked up a small number of times. The chain has TRBV10-3 and TRBJ2-5, with TRBD1 as a possible D gene (5 bases). The CDR3 is 16 residues long. Trimming shortened V by 0 bases and J by 4 bases, and 15 bases separated the two germline ends. Germline V CDR1 and CDR2: ENHRY, SYGVKD. The CDR3 reads CAISESDRRFGETQYF. DNA for the CDR3: TGTGCCATCAGTGAGTCAGACAGAAGGTTTGGAGAGACCCAGTACTTC.

The chain joins TRBV4-2 to TRBJ2-3; D gene unclear. CDR3 length equals 13 residues. V was clipped by 1 base and J by 4 bases, with 6 bases between them. Germline V gene sequence: CDR1 LGHNA, CDR2 YNFKEQ. The CDR3 nucleotides are TGTGCCAGCAGCCAAGGGATGGCAGATACGCAGTATTTT. Its protein is CASSQGMADTQYF.

The V and J genes are TRBV7-6 and TRBJ2-1; 15 positions match TRBD2. This CDR3 contains 14 residues. Trimming took 3 bases from V and 10 from J; bases not matched to a gene: 1. Germline CDR1 reads SGHVS; CDR2 reads FNYEAQ. CDR3 in amino acids: CASSFGTSGREQFF. As DNA, the CDR3 is TGTGCCAGCAGCTTTGGGACTAGCGGGAGGGAGCAGTTCTTC.

J is TRBJ2-2 and V is TRBV2, with TRBD2 matching 7 bases. V lost 8 bases to trimming and J lost 6 bases; unmatched junction nucleotides: 6. The CDR3 is made up of 13 amino acids. Germline V lookup: CDR1 SNHLY, CDR2 FYNNEI. The CDR3 sequence: CASLTRGAGELFF. The CDR3 nucleotides are TGTGCCAGCTTAACACGGGGGGCCGGGGAGCTGTTTTTT. Drawing the rest from reference TRBV2 and TRBJ2-2, the complete variable domain is EPEVTQTPSHQVTQMGQEVILRCVPISNHLYFYWYRQILGQKVEFLVSFYNNEISEKSEIFDDQFSVERPDGSNFTLKIRSTKLEDSAMYFCASLTRGAGELFFGEGSRLTVL.

The CDR3 nucleotides read TGTGCCAGCAGTGAAGCGGTTCGGGGCGAGCAGTTCTTC. It codes for CASSEAVRGEQFF. The chain uses TRBV2 and TRBJ2-1; perhaps D is TRBD1 or TRBD2 (5 bases each). CDR1 and CDR2 (germline): SNHLY, FYNNEI. V was cut by 0 bases and J by 10 bases, with 10 bases left in between. The CDR3 runs to 13 residues. Looking up the rest from reference TRBV2 and TRBJ2-1 gives the full variable domain: EPEVTQTPSHQVTQMGQEVILRCVPISNHLYFYWYRQILGQKVEFLVSFYNNEISEKSEIFDDQFSVERPDGSNFTLKIRSTKLEDSAMYFCASSEAVRGEQFFGPGTRLTVL.

The chain uses TRBV11-2 and TRBJ2-7, with 9 positions matching TRBD1. V gave up 3 bases and J gave up 6 bases; unmatched junction bases: 3. There are 13 residues in the CDR3. The V gene's germline CDR1 is SGHAT and CDR2 FQNNGV. In nucleotides, the CDR3 is TGTGCCAGCAGCTTGCAGGACAGGGGCGAGCAGTACTTC. It encodes CASSLQDRGEQYF.

This chain joins TRBV28 and TRBJ2-3, with TRBD1 matching over 11 bases. The V and J ends lost 8 bases and 3 bases, in that order; junction bases with no gene match: 1. The V gene's germline CDR1 is MDHEN and CDR2 SYDVKM. The length of the CDR3 is 13 residues. This CDR3 reads CASRDRGTDTQYF. The CDR3 bases are TGTGCCAGCCGGGACAGGGGGACAGATACGCAGTATTTT.

The V gene is TRBV7-2, the J gene TRBJ1-4, with D maybe TRBD1 (6 bases). The CDR3 spans 15 residues. Trimming stripped 5 bases from V and 0 bases from J, with 10 bases between. Germline CDR1 is SGHTA and CDR2 is FQGNSA. CDR3 bases: TGTGCCAGCAGCCAGGGGCATGCAACTAATGAAAAACTGTTTTTT. It specifies CASSQGHATNEKLFF.

This clone has more than one count but fewer than ten. This chain connects TRBV5-4 to TRBJ1-2; TRBD1 is a possible D gene (6 bases). V was shortened by 2 bases and J by 8 bases, with 16 bases between the two germline ends. This CDR3 comprises 14 residues. Germline V lookup: CDR1 SGHNT, CDR2 YYREEE (reference sequence). The CDR3 loop is CASSFRGAQGGYTF. The CDR3 DNA sequence: TGTGCCAGCAGCTTCCGGGGGGCGCAAGGCGGCTACACCTTC.

This clone was counted a few times. The chain joins TRBV19 to TRBJ2-7; D might be TRBD2 (5 bases). CDR3 length equals 14 residues. Germline V gene sequence: CDR1 LNHDA, CDR2 SQIVND (reference sequence). V gave up 1 base and J gave up 2 bases, with 9 bases separating them. The CDR3 sequence is CASSIGQRTYEQYF. The CDR3 DNA is TGTGCCAGTAGTATAGGGCAGCGGACCTACGAGCAGTACTTC.

This chain links TRBV5-1 with TRBJ1-4, with D possibly TRBD1 on 6 matching bases. Trimming left V 0 bases short and J 8 bases short, with 14 bases between. The CDR3 is made up of 15 amino acids. CDR1 is SGHRS and CDR2 is YFSETQ in the germline V gene. The CDR3 region has the DNA TGCGCCAGCAGCTTGGCAGGGGACGAACGGGAAAAACTGTTTTTT. This sequence encodes CASSLAGDEREKLFF. The entire variable domain, with the rest obtained from reference TRBV5-1 and TRBJ1-4, is as follows: KAGVTQTPRYLIKTRGQQVTLSCSPISGHRSVSWYQQTPGQGLQFLFEYFSETQRNKGNFPGRFSGRQFSNSRSEMNVSTLELGDSALYLCASSLAGDEREKLFFGSGTQLSVL.

The table lists this clone with a few counts. This rearrangement joins TRBV6-1 to TRBJ2-7; TRBD1 matches 7 bases. Germline-derived CDR1 and CDR2 are MNHNS and SASEGT. The CDR3 totals 12 residues. V lost 6 bases and J lost 4; bases outside the gene matches: 3. The CDR3 reads CASSRDRYEQYF. CDR3 nucleotide sequence: TGTGCCAGCAGCCGGGACAGATACGAGCAGTACTTC.

This clone showed up just once. This chain uses TRBV7-9 with TRBJ2-5; TRBD2 matches at 11 bases. Germline assignment: CDR1 SEHNR and CDR2 FQNEAQ (reference sequence). With 1 base clipped from V and 5 bases from J, the junction kept 9 bases outside the gene matches. The CDR3 runs 17 residues. The CDR3 DNA reads TGTGCCAGCAGCTTAGGTCAACTAGCGGGAGAAAAGGAGACCCAGTACTTC. Amino acid sequence: CASSLGQLAGEKETQYF.

This chain's CDR3 is CASSVEGNAVTEAFF. CDR3 nucleotides: TGTGCCAGCAGCGTAGAGGGGAACGCCGTTACTGAAGCTTTCTTT. The rearrangement joins TRBV9 to TRBJ1-1; tentative D call: TRBD1 (5 bases). Per the germline V gene, CDR1 is SGDLS and CDR2 is YYNGEE. This CDR3 contains 15 residues. Between the trimmed V and J ends, which lost 0 bases and 5 bases, there was a span of 14 bases.

Only a few counts were recorded for this clone. The chain employs TRBV4-1 and TRBJ1-4; TRBD1 aligns across 8 bases. Germline CDR1 reads MGHRA; CDR2 reads YSYEKL. Trimming cost V 5 bases and J 7 bases; bases outside gene matches: 9. This CDR3 has 15 residues. The CDR3 is CASSSPGQVSEKLFF. The CDR3 DNA is TGCGCCAGCAGCAGCCCGGGACAGGTGTCTGAAAAACTGTTTTTT.

A few counts support this clone. The rearrangement links TRBV5-1 to TRBJ2-1; D call uncertain. Germline CDR1 SGHRS, CDR2 YFSETQ. The germline V and J ends were trimmed by 3 bases and 0 bases, with 13 bases remaining between them. CDR3 length: 16 amino acids. The CDR3 here is CASSSTGSSSYNEQFF. The CDR3 nucleotides read TGCGCCAGCAGCTCCACGGGTTCGAGCTCCTACAATGAGCAGTTCTTC.

This clone occurred a few times. CDR3: CASSEGAGVQAPYYEQYF. In DNA, the CDR3 is TGTGCCAGCAGTGAAGGGGCGGGAGTCCAGGCTCCGTACTACGAGCAGTACTTC. This chain links TRBV6-1 with TRBJ2-7; 7 bases map to TRBD2. The germline CDR1 and CDR2 sequences are MNHNS and SASEGT. There are 18 residues in the CDR3. V gave up 1 base and J gave up 3 bases; unmatched junction bases: 15.

This sequence joins TRBV7-9 and TRBJ2-1; possibly TRBD2 for D (6 bases). The germline V gene encodes CDR1 SEHNR and CDR2 FQNEAQ (reference sequence). V lost 1 base to trimming and J lost 0 bases, with 10 bases between them. The CDR3 has 16 amino acids. The CDR3 DNA sequence: TGTGCCAGCAGCTTAGGTCTAGCGCGCTCCTACAATGAGCAGTTCTTC. Translation: CASSLGLARSYNEQFF.

This clone came up a few times. The chain combines TRBV29-1 with TRBJ2-7; 9 bases map to TRBD1. CDR1 is SQVTM, CDR2 ANQGSEA, per germline. The CDR3 contains 14 residues. The V segment lost 8 bases and the J segment 4 bases; nucleotides outside the gene matches: 12. CDR3 bases: TGCAGCTTTCTTCGGGGACAGGGCCCATACGAGCAGTACTTC. This encodes CSFLRGQGPYEQYF.

This CDR3 is CASSLRERDLGNEQFF. In DNA form, the CDR3 reads TGTGCCAGCAGCTTGCGGGAGCGCGATCTTGGCAATGAGCAGTTCTTC. The chain joins TRBV7-8 to TRBJ2-1; 7 positions match TRBD2. The CDR3 length is 16 residues. Germline CDR1 is SGHVS and CDR2 is FQNEAQ. Trimming took 3 bases from V and 6 from J; bases not matched to a gene: 11.

This clone has more than one count but fewer than ten. The V call is TRBV7-9, the J call TRBJ1-4; D not resolved. The CDR3 extends over 14 amino acids. V lost 0 bases, J lost 4 bases, and 6 bases lay in between. Per germline, CDR1 SEHNR and CDR2 FQNEAQ (reference sequence). The CDR3 DNA reads as TGTGCCAGCAGCTTAGCGACGGATAATGAAAAACTGTTTTTT. This encodes CASSLATDNEKLFF.

The CDR3 here is CASSFLTGGRYEQYF. The CDR3, as DNA: TGTGCCAGCAGCTTCCTTACAGGGGGGAGGTACGAGCAGTACTTC. The V call is TRBV5-6, the J call TRBJ2-7, with 8 bases identical to TRBD1. V shed 2 bases, J shed 4 bases, and the junction held 8 bases outside the gene matches. CDR1 and CDR2 (germline): SGHDT, YYEEEE. The CDR3 is 15 amino acids.

The rearrangement uses TRBV28 and TRBJ1-5, with D possibly matching TRBD1 (5 bases). V was shortened by 6 bases and J by 2 bases, with 14 bases between the two germline ends. Germline V lookup: CDR1 MDHEN, CDR2 SYDVKM. The CDR3 loop spans 15 amino acids. Written as DNA, the CDR3 is TGTGCCAGCAGACCTCGACAGCGGGGCAATCAGCCCCAGCATTTT. Translated: CASRPRQRGNQPQHF. The full variable domain, in which reference TRBV28 and TRBJ1-5 provide the parts outside the CDR3, is DVKVTQSSRYLVKRTGEKVFLECVQDMDHENMFWYRQDPGLGLRLIYFSYDVKMKEKGDIPEGYSVSREKKERFSLILESASTNQTSMYLCASRPRQRGNQPQHFGDGTRLSIL.

V gene TRBV27 combines with J gene TRBJ2-3; D may be TRBD2 (6 bases). Trimming shortened V by 6 bases and J by 1 base, and 14 bases separated the two germline ends. This CDR3 is 15 amino acids long. CDR1 and CDR2 from the germline V gene are MNHEY and SMNVEV (reference sequence). Here the CDR3 reads CASRPRPSGTDTQYF. In nucleotides, the CDR3 is TGTGCCAGCAGACCTCGCCCTAGCGGCACAGATACGCAGTATTTT.

The chain is built from TRBV5-1 and TRBJ2-1, with a possible D match to TRBD1 (6 bases). The germline CDR1 and CDR2 sequences are SGHRS and YFSETQ. The CDR3 sequence is 14 residues long. V was cut by 0 bases and J by 4 bases, with 8 bases left in between. The CDR3 protein is CASSLAGVYNEQFF. Written as DNA, the CDR3 is TGCGCCAGCAGCTTGGCAGGGGTATACAATGAGCAGTTCTTC.